A single sample is the source of the 29 T cell receptor beta chains below, sequenced in a study of cytomegalovirus exposure and HLA in healthy donors. The PCR was carried out with 60 Vbeta primers and 13 Jbeta primers. The repertoire was sequenced with immunoSEQ multiplex PCR; TCRdb's copy has only in-frame clones and lacks some. The profile shows approximately 150,000 clones, around three quarters of them singletons. Sequenced material: PBMCs. These receptors all come from a man in his forties in good health and CMV-seronegative.

CDR3 in DNA: TGTGCCAGCAGCAAGACAGGGGGCAACTATGGCTACACCTTC. It codes for CASSKTGGNYGYTF. The rearrangement joins TRBV6-5 to TRBJ1-2, with 10 bases aligning to TRBD1. This CDR3 region has 14 residues. The germline gives CDR1 MNHEY, CDR2 SVGAGI. V lost 6 bases to trimming and J lost 2 bases; unmatched junction nucleotides: 3.

J is TRBJ2-2 and V is TRBV9; maybe TRBD2 (6 bases). V shed 4 bases and J shed 6 bases, with 13 bases lying between them. CDR3 size: 14 residues. Germline V gene lookup returns CDR1 SGDLS and CDR2 YYNGEE. This CDR3 reads CASSLGTGAGELFF. For the CDR3, the DNA is TGTGCCAGCAGCCTCGGGACTGGGGCCGGGGAGCTGTTTTTT.

V usage is TRBV4-2 and J usage is TRBJ1-2; 7 nucleotides line up with TRBD1. The V segment lost 4 bases and the J segment 5 bases; nucleotides outside the gene matches: 7. Germline V CDR1 and CDR2: LGHNA, YNFKEQ. The CDR3 runs to 14 residues. DNA for the CDR3: TGTGCCAGCAGCCCCGACCAGGGGGGATATGGCTACACCTTC. This encodes CASSPDQGGYGYTF.

V usage is TRBV10-1 and J usage is TRBJ1-3; 7 nucleotides match TRBD1. Trimming removed 6 bases from V and 0 bases from J; junction bases left unmatched: 5. CDR1 is WNHNN, CDR2 SYGVQD, per germline (reference sequence). CDR3 length: 15 residues. The CDR3 bases are TGCGCCAGCAGCCCGGGACAGAGCTCTGGAAACACCATATATTTT. This gives the protein CASSPGQSSGNTIYF.

J is TRBJ2-7 and V is TRBV11-2, with a weak D call TRBD1 (6 bases). The CDR3 is 15 amino acids. CDR1 is SGHAT and CDR2 is FQNNGV in the germline V gene. The ends were cut back, 2 bases at V and 8 bases at J, with 19 bases in the middle. CDR3 sequence reads: CASSLNGGAEMKQYF. In DNA form, the CDR3 reads TGTGCCAGCAGCTTAAATGGGGGCGCCGAAATGAAGCAGTACTTC.

The V call is TRBV7-9, the J call TRBJ2-3; a weak D match, TRBD1 (5 bases). V was pared by 5 bases and J by 6 bases, with 21 bases between. The CDR3 runs to 16 residues. Per germline, CDR1 SEHNR and CDR2 FQNEAQ (reference sequence). The CDR3 DNA reads TGTGCCAGCAGCGAAAGAAGGTTATGGGCAGGGGATACGCAGTATTTT. It translates to CASSERRLWAGDTQYF.

The chain recombines TRBV29-1 with TRBJ2-5; TRBD1 might be the D (7 bases). This CDR3 comprises 13 residues. With 4 bases removed from V and 3 bases from J, the gap between germline ends came to 12 bases. Per germline, CDR1 SQVTM and CDR2 ANQGSEA. The CDR3 DNA is TGCAGCGTTGTTATCAGGGGGGAAGAGACCCAGTACTTC. Residues: CSVVIRGEETQYF.

This clone appeared a few times. This rearrangement joins TRBV29-1 to TRBJ1-4; D not certain. The CDR3 loop spans 16 amino acids. Deletions cut 0 bases from V and 5 bases from J, with 16 bases between. Per the germline V gene, CDR1 is SQVTM and CDR2 is ANQGSEA. The CDR3, as DNA: TGCAGCGTTGAAGATCCCAGCCCCGGGGAAAATGAAAAACTGTTTTTT. Translation gives CSVEDPSPGENEKLFF.

The J gene is TRBJ2-1, the V gene TRBV28; 8 bases align to TRBD2. In germline, CDR1 is MDHEN, CDR2 SYDVKM. After removal of 10 bases from V and 4 bases from J, the junction contained 9 bases not matched to a gene. The CDR3 sequence is 14 residues long. The CDR3 protein is CAISAGDGYNEQFF. CDR3 sequence (DNA): TGTGCCATTTCAGCGGGAGACGGGTACAATGAGCAGTTCTTC.

The V gene is TRBV30, the J gene TRBJ1-1; 8 bases are a match to TRBD1. CDR1 and CDR2 (germline): GTSNPN, SVGIG (reference sequence). After removal of 7 bases from V and 3 bases from J, the junction contained 4 bases not matched to a gene. The CDR3 covers 12 residues. The CDR3 DNA reads TGTGCCTTCGGACAGGGAGACACTGAAGCTTTCTTT. Protein: CAFGQGDTEAFF.

The rearrangement joins TRBV28 to TRBJ1-2; D gene unclear. The CDR3 is made up of 15 amino acids. Trimming cost V 2 bases and J 4 bases, with 14 bases left between them. Germline V gene data show CDR1 as MDHEN and CDR2 as SYDVKM. The CDR3 DNA follows: TGTGCCAGCAGTTTAAACAGTCCCTTGGGCTATGGCTACACCTTC. This sequence encodes CASSLNSPLGYGYTF.

This clone was detected a few times. The chain couples TRBV11-2 to TRBJ2-5; TRBD1 matches 7 bases. The germline CDR1 and CDR2 sequences are SGHAT and FQNNGV. The CDR3 totals 15 residues. V lost 6 bases, J lost 1 base, and 8 bases stayed unmatched. In DNA form, the CDR3 reads TGTGCCAGCAGAGGCGTGGGACAGTCCCAAGAGACCCAGTACTTC. Protein: CASRGVGQSQETQYF.

This clone was detected only a few times. This chain uses TRBV27 with TRBJ2-1; D ambiguous. The CDR3 contains 15 residues. Trimming left V 4 bases short and J 3 bases short, with 13 bases between. CDR1 is MNHEY, CDR2 SMNVEV, per germline (reference sequence). The CDR3: CASSSMAEDYNEQFF. The CDR3 DNA sequence: TGTGCCAGCAGTTCGATGGCGGAAGACTACAATGAGCAGTTCTTC.

The rearrangement links TRBV11-3 to TRBJ1-1; the D is unclear. CDR1 is SGHNT, CDR2 YENEEA, per germline. This CDR3 region has 13 residues. V was shortened by 2 bases and J by 6 bases, with 10 bases between the two germline ends. CDR3 DNA: TGTGCCAGCAGCTTAAACGCGGTCGCTGAAGCTTTCTTT. This encodes CASSLNAVAEAFF.

The rearrangement links TRBV20-1 to TRBJ1-2; D unresolved. V was pared by 1 base and J by 4 bases, with 4 bases between. The CDR3 covers 11 residues. Germline CDR1 and CDR2: DFQATT and SNEGSKA (reference sequence). CDR3 bases: TGCAGTGCTAGAGTGAGCTATGGCTACACCTTC. It yields the protein CSARVSYGYTF.

The CDR3 DNA reads as TGTGCCAGCAGGTCCGGGACAGGGGTACATGAGCAGTTCTTC. It is translated as CASRSGTGVHEQFF. The chain recombines TRBV7-3 with TRBJ2-1; 10 bases are shared with TRBD1. Per the germline V gene, CDR1 is SGHTA and CDR2 is FQGTGA. V lost 6 bases and J lost 8; bases outside the gene matches: 7. The CDR3 extends over 14 amino acids.

This CDR3 is CASGSSGSSDTQYF. The CDR3 nucleotides are TGTGCCAGCGGGAGTAGCGGGAGCTCAGATACGCAGTATTTT. The J gene is TRBJ2-3, the V gene TRBV6-1; 9 nucleotides align to TRBD2. V lost 8 bases and J lost 4; bases outside the gene matches: 7. Germline assignment: CDR1 MNHNS and CDR2 SASEGT. CDR3 length: 14 residues.

The genes are TRBV30 and TRBJ2-7, with 7 bases that match TRBD2. Germline V gives CDR1 GTSNPN, CDR2 SVGIG (reference sequence). The CDR3 contains 14 residues. The CDR3 nucleotides read TGTGCCTGGAGTGGGGGCGGGAGCTCCCACGAGCAGTACGTC. Protein product: CAWSGGGSSHEQYV.

This chain connects TRBV6-6 to TRBJ1-5; D call uncertain. Germline-derived CDR1 and CDR2 are MNHNY and SVGAGI (reference sequence). Trimming shortened V by 8 bases and J by 5 bases, and 13 bases separated the two germline ends. The CDR3 covers 13 residues. This CDR3 is CASGSSHYQPQHF. The CDR3 region has the DNA TGTGCCAGCGGGTCTAGCCACTATCAGCCCCAGCATTTT.

J is TRBJ2-7 and V is TRBV5-4; TRBD2 matches at 7 bases. CDR3 length: 13 amino acids. V was pared by 5 bases and J by 5 bases, with 7 bases of the junction left unmatched. Germline CDR1 and CDR2: SGHNT and YYREEE (reference sequence). CDR3 bases: TGTGCCAGCAGACGGGAGGCCCAGGACGAGCAGTACTTC. Translated, it gives CASRREAQDEQYF.

V gene TRBV6-1 combines with J gene TRBJ1-1; D call uncertain. This CDR3 spans 12 amino acids. Germline V CDR1 and CDR2: MNHNS, SASEGT. The V end was cut by 8 bases, the J end by 0 bases, with 7 bases between. CDR3 nucleotide sequence: TGTGCCAGCGAGCCGCTGAACACTGAAGCTTTCTTT. This codes for CASEPLNTEAFF.

This clone was recorded only once. The J gene is TRBJ2-5, the V gene TRBV5-1, with 8 bases matching TRBD1. Trimming took 4 bases from V and 4 from J; bases not matched to a gene: 3. CDR1 SGHRS and CDR2 YFSETQ come from the germline V gene. This CDR3 region has 13 residues. CDR3 DNA: TGCGCCAGCAGCAATGGACAGGGAGAGACCCAGTACTTC. This codes for CASSNGQGETQYF.

The gene calls are TRBV11-2 and TRBJ2-2, with D unclear. Germline lookup yields CDR1 SGHAT and CDR2 FQNNGV. V gave up 7 bases and J gave up 1 base, with 7 bases separating them. The CDR3 consists of 13 residues. CDR3 in amino acids: CASKIENTGELFF. The CDR3, as DNA: TGTGCCAGCAAGATAGAGAACACCGGGGAGCTGTTTTTT.

V usage is TRBV5-1 and J usage is TRBJ2-1; 11 bases align to TRBD2. The CDR3 sequence is 16 residues long. The germline CDR1 and CDR2 sequences are SGHRS and YFSETQ. V dropped 4 bases and J dropped 6; count of bases not matched to a gene: 9. CDR3 sequence: CASSPALAGEINEQFF. The DNA of the CDR3 is TGCGCCAGCAGCCCCGCACTAGCGGGAGAGATCAATGAGCAGTTCTTC.

The chain has TRBV11-2 and TRBJ2-7, with 10 bases aligning to TRBD1. The CDR3 length is 13 residues. V dropped 5 bases and J dropped 7; count of bases not matched to a gene: 5. Looked up from germline, CDR1 is SGHAT and CDR2 is FQNNGV. The DNA for the CDR3 is TGTGCCAGCAGCCGGGACAGGGGAAGAGAGCAGTACGTC. Protein sequence: CASSRDRGREQYV.

This clone was counted only a few times. The rearrangement joins TRBV19 to TRBJ1-5; 7 bases align to TRBD1. CDR3 length equals 15 residues. Unmatched junction bases numbered 4, after V lost 5 bases and J lost 0 bases. Germline V gene data show CDR1 as LNHDA and CDR2 as SQIVND (reference sequence). The CDR3 DNA reads as TGTGCCAGTAGTCGGGGACAGACTAGCAATCAGCCCCAGCATTTT. Translated, it gives CASSRGQTSNQPQHF.

In its sample, this clone was seen once. In DNA, the CDR3 is TGTGCGACGGGTTCCGGATTAACATTGAACACTGAAGCTTTCTTT. Translation gives CATGSGLTLNTEAFF. The V call is TRBV19, the J call TRBJ1-1, with no clear D. CDR1 LNHDA and CDR2 SQIVND come from the germline V gene (reference sequence). This CDR3 contains 15 residues.

The chain joins TRBV28 to TRBJ2-1; 7 nucleotides match TRBD2. This CDR3 is built from 14 residues. V dropped 3 bases and J dropped 7; count of bases not matched to a gene: 6. Germline CDR1 MDHEN, CDR2 SYDVKM. Here the CDR3 DNA reads TGTGCCAGCAGTTTCGCACTAGCGAGGAATGAGCAGTTCTTC. This encodes CASSFALARNEQFF.

As DNA, the CDR3 is TGTGCCAGCAGCTCGAGCGGGGCAATACTTAGCTCCTACGAGCAGTACTTC. This sequence encodes CASSSSGAILSSYEQYF. This rearrangement joins TRBV9 to TRBJ2-7, with 7 bases that match TRBD2. Trimming at V came to 4 bases and at J to 0 bases, leaving 13 bases not matched to a gene. The germline gives CDR1 SGDLS, CDR2 YYNGEE. This CDR3 is built from 17 residues.